These T cell receptor beta chains were read from a single sample in a study of cytomegalovirus exposure and HLA in healthy donors. The data were produced by immunoSEQ multiplex PCR, yet TCRdb's version contains in-frame clones alone and is incomplete. In the table there are a few hundred thousand clones, less than 95% of which are singletons. The sequenced sample was PBMCs. Receptors originate from a woman in her 30s in good health and CMV-seronegative. CDR3s include the opening cysteine and the closing phenylalanine or tryptophan. D genes are given only for firm matches. The size entry is marked missing in some rows and otherwise reads once, few, many or a size class.

TRBV5-4,.,TRBJ2-2,.,CASSLGSTNTGELFF,TGTGCCAGCAGCTTGGGTAGTACGAACACCGGGGAGCTGTTTTTT
TRBV11-2,.,TRBJ2-7,.,CASSLDRPRERYEQYF,TGTGCCAGCAGCTTAGATAGACCCCGGGAGCGCTACGAGCAGTACTTC
TRBV11-1,.,TRBJ2-7,once,CASSFLSPDEQYF,TGTGCCAGCAGCTTTCTCAGCCCCGACGAGCAGTACTTC
TRBV4-1,.,TRBJ1-5,.,CASSQDLSAGAQNSNQPQHF,TGCGCCAGCAGCCAAGATCTCTCAGCTGGGGCGCAGAATAGCAATCAGCCCCAGCATTTT
TRBV4-2,.,TRBJ1-1,.,CASSQPPEGNTEAFF,TGTGCCAGCAGCCAACCGCCGGAGGGCAACACTGAAGCTTTCTTT
TRBV13,.,TRBJ2-1,.,CASSFGTETAYNEQFF,TGTGCCAGCAGCTTTGGGACCGAGACGGCCTACAATGAGCAGTTCTTC
TRBV6-1,.,TRBJ2-7,.,CASSERTDSSYEQYF,TGTGCCAGCAGTGAAAGGACGGATAGCTCCTACGAGCAGTACTTC
TRBV5-8,TRBD1,TRBJ1-4,.,CASSLAGTGPRF,TGTGCCAGCAGCTTGGCTGGGACAGGGCCAAGGTTT
TRBV19,TRBD1,TRBJ1-2,.,CAISRSDRESYGYTF,TGTGCCATCTCCCGGTCGGACAGGGAAAGCTATGGCTACACCTTC
TRBV9,.,TRBJ1-3,.,CASSVSGSGNTIYF,TGTGCCAGCAGCGTCTCAGGCTCTGGAAACACCATATATTTT
TRBV11-3,.,TRBJ2-7,.,CASSLGQSYEQYF,TGTGCCAGCAGCTTAGGACAGAGCTACGAGCAGTACTTC
TRBV11-2,.,TRBJ2-7,.,CASSLETLPFYEQYF,TGTGCCAGCAGCTTAGAGACCTTACCCTTCTACGAGCAGTACTTC
TRBV7-2,.,TRBJ2-3,.,CASSPVTGSDTQYF,TGTGCCAGCAGCCCGGTGACAGGATCAGATACGCAGTATTTT
TRBV14,TRBD1,TRBJ2-3,.,CASSQYRGTGADTQYF,TGTGCCAGCAGCCAATATCGGGGGACAGGGGCAGATACGCAGTATTTT
TRBV6-6,TRBD1,TRBJ2-1,.,CASSYRQGPYNEQFF,TGTGCCAGCAGTTACAGACAGGGGCCTTACAATGAGCAGTTCTTC
TRBV4-2,TRBD1,TRBJ2-1,.,CASSQGQMDNEQFF,TGTGCCAGCAGCCAGGGACAGATGGACAATGAGCAGTTCTTC
TRBV4-1,.,TRBJ1-1,.,CASSQDGRYFGDMNTEAFF,.
TRBV7-6,.,TRBJ2-3,.,CASSLMLDTQYF,TGTGCCAGCAGCTTAATGTTAGATACGCAGTATTTT
TRBV19,.,TRBJ2-3,.,CASSGPDTQYF,TGTGCCAGTAGTGGTCCAGATACGCAGTATTTT
TRBV10-3,.,TRBJ1-1,.,CAISPQANTEAFF,TGTGCCATCAGTCCCCAAGCGAACACTGAAGCTTTCTTT
TRBV7-3,TRBD2,TRBJ2-7,.,CASSLLAGQPYEQYF,TGTGCCAGCAGCTTGTTAGCGGGACAACCCTACGAGCAGTACTTC
TRBV6-6,TRBD1,TRBJ1-4,.,CASSYAGGTNEKLFF,TGTGCCAGCAGTTACGCAGGGGGAACTAATGAAAAACTGTTTTTT
TRBV18,.,TRBJ2-7,.,CASSPPARGRGEQYF,TGTGCCAGCTCACCACCGGCTAGGGGACGGGGCGAGCAGTACTTC
TRBV2,.,TRBJ2-5,.,CASSEIETQYF,TGTGCCAGCAGTGAAATAGAGACCCAGTACTTC
TRBV28,.,TRBJ1-5,.,CASSSPGAGAGNQPQHF,TGTGCCAGCAGTTCCCCAGGGGCAGGGGCGGGCAATCAGCCCCAGCATTTT
TRBV5-1,.,TRBJ1-1,.,CASSLFEFGNTEAFF,TGCGCCAGCAGCTTGTTTGAGTTTGGGAACACTGAAGCTTTCTTT
TRBV6-5,TRBD2,TRBJ2-7,.,CASSPLAGEDEQYF,TGTGCCAGCAGCCCGCTAGCGGGAGAAGATGAGCAGTACTTC
TRBV19,.,TRBJ2-3,once,CASSIGAGDTQYF,TGTGCCAGTAGTATAGGGGCAGGAGATACGCAGTATTTT
TRBV5-1,.,TRBJ2-3,.,CASSFITTDTQYF,TGCGCCAGCAGCTTCATAACCACAGATACGCAGTATTTT
TRBV5-1,.,TRBJ1-4,.,CASTPGLIGRGEKLFF,TGCGCCAGCACCCCGGGACTTATAGGGCGTGGGGAAAAACTGTTTTTT
TRBV5-4,TRBD1,TRBJ2-4,.,CATHGTDGPIQYF,TGTGCCACGCATGGGACAGATGGCCCAATTCAGTACTTC
TRBV20-1,.,TRBJ2-1,.,CSAMPYNEQFF,TGCAGTGCGATGCCCTACAATGAGCAGTTCTTC
TRBV15,TRBD1,TRBJ1-3,.,CATSPDRVFSGNTIYF,TGTGCCACCAGCCCGGACAGGGTCTTCTCTGGAAACACCATATATTTT